This T cell receptor (beta chain) was identified during a study of blood T cell repertoires in COVID-19. Overall study context: T cells, B-cell-depleted T cells, or PBMCs supplied cDNA or gDNA.

In the original processing: Estimated nucleated cell counts came from reference gene primer amplification. Clones were read by immunoSEQ multiplex PCR, and TCRdb kept only the in-frame ones, dropping some. V, J and clone size reflect that table, while D and trimming were determined from the DNA. The table has 300,000 or so clones, about 85% seen once. Germline V gene lookup returns CDR1 SGHTA and CDR2 FQGNSA. This CDR3 spans 15 amino acids. The V gene lost 6 bases and the J gene lost 0 bases, with 12 bases spanning the gap. Recovered status in Cohort 3 required two negative PCRs, clearance, or symptom resolution.

This chain connects TRBV7-2 to TRBJ2-1; tentatively, D is TRBD2 (6 bases). This receptor was obtained from a woman aged 25 to 39 who had recovered from COVID-19. Sequencing used PBMCs or T cells enriched from blood (not recorded which). In nucleotides, the CDR3 is TGTGCCAGCAGTTATGACGGGAGCTCCTACAATGAGCAGTTCTTC. It is translated as CASSYDGSSYNEQFF. Complete variable domain (other parts from reference TRBV7-2 and TRBJ2-1): GAGVSQSPSNKVTEKGKDVELRCDPISGHTALYWYRQSLGQGLEFLIYFQGNSAPDKSGLPSDRFSAERTGGSVSTLTIQRTQQEDSAVYLCASSYDGSSYNEQFFGPGTRLTVL.